This T cell receptor (beta chain) was observed in a study of blood T cells in healthy people across ages. Points on this clonotype: The antigen remains unidentified.

Study-wide points: Those diversity estimates obtained from one million T cells were thought to be underestimates.

V lost 2 bases to trimming and J lost 2 bases, with 15 bases between them. The CDR3 is 16 amino acids. Germline assignment: CDR1 KGHSH and CDR2 LQKENI. The authors ran a second PCR of about 7 to 11 cycles using a sample-barcoded 5' primer and a J-beta primer mix. Each CDR3 protein gets one entry after TCRdb re-called the 5' RACE reads with MiXCR. The data show about 1.5 million distinct CDR3 sequences, approximately 43% seen once. Sequencing was performed on blood. The receptor was derived from a woman aged 18-29 years in good health. The chain has TRBV18 and TRBJ1-2, with D maybe TRBD1 (5 bases). CDR3 DNA sequence: TGTGCCAGCTCACCATATACCGGGGGAGAGAACTATGGCTACACCTTC. Amino acids: CASSPYTGGENYGYTF.